The source of this T cell receptor (beta chain) is a study of control samples from healthy donors and cancer patients. Profiling relied on immunoSEQ multiplex PCR, and the TCRdb table lists in-frame clones only, not all of them. The sample holds about 150,000 clones, about nine tenths seen once. The germline gives CDR1 SGHTA, CDR2 FQGNSA. V lost 5 bases to trimming and J lost 3 bases; unmatched junction nucleotides: 7. This CDR3 spans 15 amino acids. The source of this sequence is a woman in her thirties or forties in good health. Specimen: blood. The V and J genes are TRBV7-2 and TRBJ2-3; 8 bases agree with TRBD2. The DNA of the CDR3 is TGTGCCAGCAGCCCCCAGCGGGGGTTTACAGATACGCAGTATTTT. Translating it yields CASSPQRGFTDTQYF.